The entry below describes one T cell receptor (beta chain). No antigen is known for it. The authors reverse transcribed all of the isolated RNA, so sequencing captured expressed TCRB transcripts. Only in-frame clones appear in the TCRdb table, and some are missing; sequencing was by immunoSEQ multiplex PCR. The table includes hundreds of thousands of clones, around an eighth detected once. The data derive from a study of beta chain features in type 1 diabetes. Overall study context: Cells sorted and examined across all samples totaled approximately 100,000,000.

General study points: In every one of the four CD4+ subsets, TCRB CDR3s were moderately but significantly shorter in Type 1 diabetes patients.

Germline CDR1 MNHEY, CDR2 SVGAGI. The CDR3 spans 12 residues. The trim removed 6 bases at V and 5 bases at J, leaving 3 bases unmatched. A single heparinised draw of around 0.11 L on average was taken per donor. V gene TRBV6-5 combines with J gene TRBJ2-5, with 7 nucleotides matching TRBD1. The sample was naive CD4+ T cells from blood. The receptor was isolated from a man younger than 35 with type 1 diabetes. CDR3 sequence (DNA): TGTGCCAGCAGCTCACAGGGGGAGACCCAGTACTTC. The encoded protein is CASSSQGETQYF.